This T cell receptor beta chain was sequenced in a study of identical twins. Each CDR3 protein is one row after TCRdb ran MiXCR on the 5' RACE reads. This repertoire shows some 630,000 distinct CDR3 sequences, about 7% found once; its top ten account for 1.6%. There are many counts of this clonotype. The trim removed 4 bases at V and 4 bases at J, leaving 5 bases unmatched. CDR3 size: 15 residues. CDR1 is MNHEY and CDR2 is SVGAGI in the germline V gene. The sample also formed part of further work on yellow fever vaccine responses in identical twins.

Sequenced sample: PBMCs. The chain couples TRBV6-5 to TRBJ1-5; 9 bases agree with TRBD1. This receptor was taken from a woman under 30 in good health. CDR3 in amino acids: CASSSGTGQNQPQHF. For the CDR3, the DNA is TGTGCCAGCAGTTCCGGGACAGGGCAAAATCAGCCCCAGCATTTT.